This T cell receptor (beta chain) was captured by sequencing in a study of post-analysis software for immune sequencing data. Comments on this clonotype: What it binds is not known.

Germline V CDR1 and CDR2: SGHKS, YYEKEE (reference sequence). CDR3 length: 16 residues. V gave up 0 bases and J gave up 4 bases, with 16 bases separating them. The TCR beta cDNA libraries contained unique molecular identifiers. MiXCR, run by TCRdb on the PCR reads, gives a single entry per CDR3 protein. The repertoire holds about 540,000 distinct CDR3 sequences, with roughly 34% as singletons. Study-wide results and limits: Patients showed TRBV5-6, TRBV5-1 and TRBV20-1 among four to six TRBV segments more frequent than in controls.

This chain joins TRBV5-5 and TRBJ1-1, with D tentatively TRBD1 (6 bases). The origin of this receptor is a girl between 2 and 17 years old with multiple sclerosis. Sequencing input: blood. The CDR3 sequence: CASSLAGQKPFTEAFF. The CDR3 nucleotides read TGTGCCAGCAGCTTGGCAGGACAGAAGCCGTTCACTGAAGCTTTCTTT.